These T cell receptor beta chains were read from a single sample in a study of metastatic and nonmetastatic thyroid tumors. TCRdb reprocessed the PCR reads using MiXCR. The sample contains around 19,000 clones, 20% of which appear only once. Sequenced material: blood. Every receptor here comes from a female donor with papillary thyroid cancer or a benign thyroid nodule (not recorded which). Some clones in this sample may be carry-over from other donors' samples. The CDR3 runs from the conserved cysteine through the conserved F or W. The D gene is left open where the match is weak. Clone size is not always given. Where it is, it says once, few, many or a class for expanded clones.

J | V | size | D | DNA | CDR3
TRBJ2-6 | TRBV30 | . | . | TGTGCCTGGTTGGGGTCTGGGGCCAACGTCCTGACTTTC | CAWLGSGANVLTF
TRBJ2-5 | TRBV6-1 | . | TRBD1 | TGTGTCAGCAGTGAAGCGACAGGGTGCCAAGAGACCCAGTACTTC | CVSSEATGCQETQYF
TRBJ2-5 | TRBV2 | . | TRBD2 | TGTGCCAGCGAGACTAGCGGGAGGGCCCGCGGAAATGAGCAGTTATTC | CASETSGRARGNEQLF
TRBJ2-5 | TRBV30 | . | . | TGTGCCTGGAGTGTAGTTGGACTTGTGACCCAGTACTTC | CAWSVVGLVTQYF
TRBJ2-1 | TRBV24-1 | . | TRBD2 | TGTGCCACCAGTGATAGAGGAGGGACTAGCGGCTCCTACAATGAGCAGTTCTTC | CATSDRGGTSGSYNEQFF
TRBJ1-2 | TRBV7-2 | . | . | TGTGCCAGCAGCGTTCCATCTCACTATGGCTACACCTTC | CASSVPSHYGYTF
TRBJ2-1 | TRBV20-1 | many | TRBD2 | TGCAGTGCTAGAGCTGGGGCTAGCGGGAGGGCCGGGCTCTACAATGAGCAGTTCTTC | CSARAGASGRAGLYNEQFF
TRBJ1-2 | TRBV3-1 | . | . | TGTGCCAGCAGCCAAGGCCCAGGGTCGGCTGGCTACACCTTC | CASSQGPGSAGYTF
TRBJ2-2 | TRBV9 | many | . | TGTGCCAGCAGCGTAGGAGGGGCCGTCACCGGGGAGCTGTTTTTT | CASSVGGAVTGELFF
TRBJ2-1 | TRBV19 | many | TRBD1 | TGTGCCAGTAGTCCCAAGACAGGGGGTCTTTGGATTGGTGAGCAGTTCTTC | CASSPKTGGLWIGEQFF
TRBJ1-6 | TRBV19 | medium-sized | TRBD1 | TGTGCCAGCCGCGCGCAACTGACAGGGCAATCACCCCTCCACTTT | CASRAQLTGQSPLHF
TRBJ1-1 | TRBV7-3 | many | . | TGTGCCAGCAGCCCTTCGTCAGGGGCTGAAGCTTTCTTT | CASSPSSGAEAFF
TRBJ1-4 | TRBV4-1 | many | . | TGCGCCAGCAGCCAAGATCCCAGGACTGCAGCTACAACTAATGAAAAACTGTTTTTT | CASSQDPRTAATTNEKLFF
TRBJ2-3 | TRBV11-1 | . | . | TGTGTCACCACCGGACAGAGCACAGATACGCAGTATTTT | CVTTGQSTDTQYF
TRBJ1-1 | TRBV12-3/TRBV12-4 | many | . | TGTGCCAGCGTTTTAGATGTTTGGGGCCAGCCGAACACTGAAGCTTTCTTT | CASVLDVWGQPNTEAFF
TRBJ2-2 | TRBV2 | few | . | TGTGCCATCAAGAGGGGCGGCGGTGAGCTGTTTTTT | CAIKRGGGELFF
TRBJ2-7 | TRBV4-1 | many | . | TGCGCCAGCAGCCTAGACAGTGGGATCGGGCCCGAGCAGTACTTC | CASSLDSGIGPEQYF
TRBJ1-4 | TRBV3-1 | . | . | TGTGCCAGCAGCCAAGACCGAGACCCCGGGAAACTGTTTTTT | CASSQDRDPGKLFF
TRBJ2-7 | TRBV12-3/TRBV12-4 | few | TRBD1 | TGTGCCAGCACGGAAGGGACAGTCCTCTACGAGCAGTACTTC | CASTEGTVLYEQYF
TRBJ2-5 | TRBV20-1 | many | TRBD1 | TGCAGTGCTACCGCGACAGGGTTAGAGACCCAGTACTTC | CSATATGLETQYF
TRBJ1-5 | TRBV2 | . | TRBD1 | TGTGCCAGCAGGGCGGGACAGGGAGACGGCAATCAGCCCCAGCATTTT | CASRAGQGDGNQPQHF
TRBJ2-3 | TRBV12-3/TRBV12-4 | . | . | TGTGCCAGCAGCTTTATCCAGCGCTCGGATACGCAGTATTTT | CASSFIQRSDTQYF
TRBJ2-3 | TRBV19 | many | . | TGTGCCAGTAGAACTAGCACAGATACGCAATATTTT | CASRTSTDTQYF
TRBJ2-6 | TRBV5-1 | many | . | TGCGCCAGCAGCGGGTACAATTCTGGGGCCAACGTCCTGACTTTC | CASSGYNSGANVLTF
TRBJ2-7 | TRBV13 | . | TRBD2 | TGTGCCAGCAGCATAAAAATCGCTGGGGTTCTAGCGGGAGGGCCTGGAGAGCAGTACTTC | CASSIKIAGVLAGGPGEQYF
TRBJ2-7 | TRBV20-1 | once | TRBD1 | TGCAGTGCTAGATCACCGACAGGGGATGAGCAGTACTTC | CSARSPTGDEQYF
TRBJ1-2 | TRBV20-1 | many | TRBD1 | TGCAGTGTACAACTTACAGGGGATTATGGCTACACCTTC | CSVQLTGDYGYTF
TRBJ2-2 | TRBV2 | many | . | TGTGCCAGCAAGAGGGGCGGCGGGGAGCTGTTTTTT | CASKRGGGELFF
TRBJ2-5 | TRBV6-2/TRBV6-3 | many | . | TGTGCCAGCAGACTACAGGGCTCGCGGGAGACCCAGTACTTC | CASRLQGSRETQYF
TRBJ1-2 | TRBV27 | medium-sized | TRBD1 | TGTGCCAGCAGTTTATACGGGAGGGACAGGGGACATGGCTACACCTTC | CASSLYGRDRGHGYTF
TRBJ2-3 | TRBV6-2/TRBV6-3 | . | . | TGTGCCAGCATCCCTGGGTGCACATATACGCAGTATTTT | CASIPGCTYTQYF
TRBJ2-7 | TRBV7-8 | few | . | TGTGCCAGCAGCTTAGGAAACGAGCAGTACTTC | CASSLGNEQYF
TRBJ1-5 | TRBV10-3 | many | . | TGTGCCATCAGTGGTTTTAGTGGGGACAACCAGCCCCAGCATTTT | CAISGFSGDNQPQHF
TRBJ2-3 | TRBV7-2 | many | . | TGTGCCAGCAGCTTAACAGATACGCAGTATTTT | CASSLTDTQYF
TRBJ1-4 | TRBV4-1 | many | . | TGCGCCAGCAGCCTCTTTACGGGTTCACCTGAAAAACTGTTTTTT | CASSLFTGSPEKLFF
TRBJ2-1 | TRBV20-1 | large | . | TGCAGTGCTATTTGGGACGTCTGGCACAATGAGCAGTTCTTC | CSAIWDVWHNEQFF
TRBJ2-1 | TRBV6-1 | many | . | TGTGCCAGCAGTGACACTTTGGACTTTACGCATGAGCAGTTCTTC | CASSDTLDFTHEQFF
TRBJ2-7 | TRBV7-2 | many | TRBD1 | TGTGCCAGCAGCCCTACTGCGGGACAGGGGTACGAGCAGTACTTC | CASSPTAGQGYEQYF
TRBJ2-7 | TRBV5-1 | many | . | TGCGCCAGCAGCTTGGCCCATGAGGGGACGCAGGCGGACTTC | CASSLAHEGTQADF
TRBJ2-7 | TRBV10-2 | . | . | TGCGCCAGCAGGGAACAATCCAACTACGAGCAGTACTTC | CASREQSNYEQYF
TRBJ2-1 | TRBV24-1 | many | . | TGTGCCACCAGTGATTCTGACCACAATGAGCAGTTCTTC | CATSDSDHNEQFF
TRBJ2-2 | TRBV2 | few | . | TGTGCCAGCAGTGTAGAGGGGTTCACCGGGGAGCTGTTTTTT | CASSVEGFTGELFF
TRBJ2-7 | TRBV9 | . | . | TGTGCCAGCAGCGTAGGAGCGGATAAATCCTACGAGCAGTACTTC | CASSVGADKSYEQYF
TRBJ1-3 | TRBV6-5 | medium-sized | . | TGTGCCAGCAGTTATCGACGGAGGGTCGGACCTGGAAACACCATATATTTT | CASSYRRRVGPGNTIYF
TRBJ1-4 | TRBV5-1 | many | TRBD1 | TGCGCCACCCGGACAGGGGGCAATGAAAAACTGTTTTTT | CATRTGGNEKLFF
TRBJ2-5 | TRBV19 | many | TRBD2 | TGTGCCAGTAGCGAAAGCGGGACTCAAGAGACCCAGTACTTC | CASSESGTQETQYF
TRBJ1-6 | TRBV9 | many | TRBD1 | TGTGCCAGCAGCGAAACAGGGGGCGCCTATAATTCACCCCTCCACTTT | CASSETGGAYNSPLHF
TRBJ2-7 | TRBV6-1 | many | TRBD2 | TGTGCCAGCAGTGAAAGGGACAGATCCTACGGACTAGCGGGAGACGAGCAGTACTTC | CASSERDRSYGLAGDEQYF
TRBJ1-1 | TRBV7-2 | many | . | TGTGCCAGCAGCCTTAACCGGATGAACACTGAAGCTTTCTTT | CASSLNRMNTEAFF
TRBJ2-2 | TRBV6-1 | few | . | TGTGCCAGCAGTGAAGCCGACACCGGTGAGCTGTTTTTT | CASSEADTGELFF
TRBJ1-6 | TRBV30 | once | . | TGTGCCTGGAGTGTCCCAGGGACCGCTAGGACCCTCCACTTT | CAWSVPGTARTLHF
TRBJ1-4 | TRBV7-2 | many | . | TGTGCCAGCAGCCTGGAAGCAGGGTTTGGAGAAAAACTGTTTTTT | CASSLEAGFGEKLFF
TRBJ1-6 | TRBV6-5 | medium-sized | . | TGTGCCAGCAGTTACGGGGAACCTATTACTTATTCACCCCTCCACTTT | CASSYGEPITYSPLHF